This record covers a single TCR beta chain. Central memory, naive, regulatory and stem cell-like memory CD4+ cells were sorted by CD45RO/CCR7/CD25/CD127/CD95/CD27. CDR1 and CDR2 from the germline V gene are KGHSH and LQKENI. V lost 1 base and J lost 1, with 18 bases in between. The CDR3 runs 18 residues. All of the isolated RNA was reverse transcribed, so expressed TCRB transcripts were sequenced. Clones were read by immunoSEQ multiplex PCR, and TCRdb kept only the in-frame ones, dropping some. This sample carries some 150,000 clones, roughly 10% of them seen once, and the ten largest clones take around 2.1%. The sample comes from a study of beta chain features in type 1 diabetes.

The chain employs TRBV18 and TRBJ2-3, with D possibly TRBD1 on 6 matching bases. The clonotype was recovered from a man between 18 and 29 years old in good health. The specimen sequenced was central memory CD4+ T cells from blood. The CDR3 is CASSPRGPRGEGTDTQYF. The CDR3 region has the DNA TGTGCCAGCTCACCACGAGGCCCCAGGGGAGAAGGCACAGATACGCAGTATTTT.